The text below deals with one T cell receptor (beta chain). Germline CDR1 KGHSH, CDR2 LQKENI. The CDR3 contains 16 residues. V gave up 3 bases and J gave up 2 bases, with 17 bases separating them. This specimen belongs to a study of T cell changes during pregnancy in multiple sclerosis. Measured with immunoSEQ multiplex PCR; TCRdb has only the in-frame clones, and not every one. This table has about 100,000 clones, 92% appearing once. The sample consisted of peripheral blood, taken after pregnancy. V usage is TRBV18 and J usage is TRBJ2-7; D is possibly TRBD2 (6 bases). This clonotype was obtained from a female donor with multiple sclerosis, enrolled in a pregnancy study. The CDR3 is CASSPTALANPYEQYF. The CDR3 DNA sequence: TGTGCCAGCTCACCCACCGCACTAGCTAATCCCTACGAGCAGTACTTC.